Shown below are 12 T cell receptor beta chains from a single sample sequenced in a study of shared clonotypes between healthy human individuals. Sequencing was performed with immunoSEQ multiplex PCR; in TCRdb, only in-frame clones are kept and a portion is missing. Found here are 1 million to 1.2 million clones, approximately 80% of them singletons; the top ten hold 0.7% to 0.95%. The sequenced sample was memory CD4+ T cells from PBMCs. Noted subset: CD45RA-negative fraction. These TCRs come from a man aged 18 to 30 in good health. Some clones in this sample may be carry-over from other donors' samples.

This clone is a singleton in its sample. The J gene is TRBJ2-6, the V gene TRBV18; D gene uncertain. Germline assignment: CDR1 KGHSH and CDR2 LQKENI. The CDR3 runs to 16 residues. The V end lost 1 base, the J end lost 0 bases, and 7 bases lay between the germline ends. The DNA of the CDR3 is TGTGCCAGCTCACCACGGCAGATCTCTGGGGCCAACGTCCTGACTTTC. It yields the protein CASSPRQISGANVLTF.

The CDR3 nucleotides read TGTGCCAGCAGTGGGGCAGGGGGTGACACTGAAGCTTTCTTT. This translates into CASSGAGGDTEAFF. This sequence joins TRBV25-1 and TRBJ1-1; 7 nucleotides line up with TRBD1. Trimming at V came to 4 bases and at J to 3 bases, leaving 5 bases not matched to a gene. Germline CDR1 and CDR2: MGHDK and SYGVNS. This CDR3 is 14 amino acids long. Full variable domain (outside the CDR3, taken from reference TRBV25-1 and TRBJ1-1): EADIYQTPRYLVIGTGKKITLECSQTMGHDKMYWYQQDPGMELHLIHYSYGVNSTEKGDLSSESTVSRIRTEHFPLTLESARPSHTSQYLCASSGAGGDTEAFFGQGTRLTVV.

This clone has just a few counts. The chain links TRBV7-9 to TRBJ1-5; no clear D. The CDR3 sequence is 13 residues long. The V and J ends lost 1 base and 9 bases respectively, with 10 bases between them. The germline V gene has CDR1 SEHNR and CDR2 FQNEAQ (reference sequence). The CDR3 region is CASSLEGPRPQHF. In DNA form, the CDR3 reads TGTGCCAGCAGCTTAGAGGGCCCACGGCCCCAGCATTTT.

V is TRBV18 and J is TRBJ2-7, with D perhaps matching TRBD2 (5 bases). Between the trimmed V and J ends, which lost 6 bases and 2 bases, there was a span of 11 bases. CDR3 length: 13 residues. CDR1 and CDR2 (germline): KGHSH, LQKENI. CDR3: CASSSSGPYEQYF. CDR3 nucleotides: TGTGCCAGCTCTTCAAGCGGACCCTACGAGCAGTACTTC.

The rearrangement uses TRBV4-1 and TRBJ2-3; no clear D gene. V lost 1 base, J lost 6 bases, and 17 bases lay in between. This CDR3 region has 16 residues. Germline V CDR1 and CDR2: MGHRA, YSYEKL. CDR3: CASSQARTGRWDTQYF. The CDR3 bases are TGCGCCAGCAGCCAAGCCCGAACCGGCCGATGGGATACGCAGTATTTT.

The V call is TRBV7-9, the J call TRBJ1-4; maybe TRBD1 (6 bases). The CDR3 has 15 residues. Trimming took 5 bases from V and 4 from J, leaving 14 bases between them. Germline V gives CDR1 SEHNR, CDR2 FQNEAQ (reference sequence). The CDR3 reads CASSRRDTYNEKLFF. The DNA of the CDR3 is TGTGCCAGCAGCCGCCGGGACACTTATAATGAAAAACTGTTTTTT.

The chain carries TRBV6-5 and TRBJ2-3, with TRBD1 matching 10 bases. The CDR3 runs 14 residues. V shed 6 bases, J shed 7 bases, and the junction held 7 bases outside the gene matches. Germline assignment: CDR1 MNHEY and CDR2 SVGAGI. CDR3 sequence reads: CASRAGQGVNTQYF. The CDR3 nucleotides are TGTGCCAGCAGGGCCGGACAGGGGGTGAATACGCAGTATTTT.

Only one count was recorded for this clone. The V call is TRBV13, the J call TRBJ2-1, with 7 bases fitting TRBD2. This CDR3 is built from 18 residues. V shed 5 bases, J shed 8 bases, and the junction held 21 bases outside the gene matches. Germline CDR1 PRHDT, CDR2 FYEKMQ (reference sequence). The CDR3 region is CASSILDRGSPIGDEQFF. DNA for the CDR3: TGTGCCAGCAGCATACTGGACCGCGGGAGCCCCATTGGAGATGAGCAGTTCTTC.

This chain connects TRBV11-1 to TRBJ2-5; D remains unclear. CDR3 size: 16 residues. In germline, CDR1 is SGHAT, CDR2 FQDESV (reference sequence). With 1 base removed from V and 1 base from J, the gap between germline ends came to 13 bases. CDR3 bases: TGTGCCAGCAGCTTAGAAACGCGATCCCCCCAAGAGACCCAGTACTTC. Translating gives CASSLETRSPQETQYF.

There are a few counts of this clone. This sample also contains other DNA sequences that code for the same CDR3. The CDR3 DNA sequence: TGTGCCATCAGTGAAAGCCAGGGGGCGGATGGCTACACCTTC. It specifies CAISESQGADGYTF. The chain joins TRBV10-3 to TRBJ1-2; 8 bases line up with TRBD1. Germline CDR1 reads ENHRY; CDR2 reads SYGVKD. This CDR3 contains 14 residues. The trim removed 3 bases at V and 6 bases at J, leaving 6 bases unmatched.

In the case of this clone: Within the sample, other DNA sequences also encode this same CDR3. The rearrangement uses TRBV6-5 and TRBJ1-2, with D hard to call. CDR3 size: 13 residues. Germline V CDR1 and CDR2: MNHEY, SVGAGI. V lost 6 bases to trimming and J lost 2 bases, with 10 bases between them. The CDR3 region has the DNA TGTGCCAGCAGACTGGACGGGAACTATGGCTACACCTTC. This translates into CASRLDGNYGYTF.

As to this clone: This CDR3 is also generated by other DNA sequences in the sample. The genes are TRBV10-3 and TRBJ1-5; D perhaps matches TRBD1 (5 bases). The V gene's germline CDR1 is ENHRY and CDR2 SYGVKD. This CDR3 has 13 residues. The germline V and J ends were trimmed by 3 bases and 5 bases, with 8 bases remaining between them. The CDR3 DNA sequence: TGTGCCATCAGTGAAGAAGGGGATCAGCCCCAGCATTTT. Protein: CAISEEGDQPQHF.